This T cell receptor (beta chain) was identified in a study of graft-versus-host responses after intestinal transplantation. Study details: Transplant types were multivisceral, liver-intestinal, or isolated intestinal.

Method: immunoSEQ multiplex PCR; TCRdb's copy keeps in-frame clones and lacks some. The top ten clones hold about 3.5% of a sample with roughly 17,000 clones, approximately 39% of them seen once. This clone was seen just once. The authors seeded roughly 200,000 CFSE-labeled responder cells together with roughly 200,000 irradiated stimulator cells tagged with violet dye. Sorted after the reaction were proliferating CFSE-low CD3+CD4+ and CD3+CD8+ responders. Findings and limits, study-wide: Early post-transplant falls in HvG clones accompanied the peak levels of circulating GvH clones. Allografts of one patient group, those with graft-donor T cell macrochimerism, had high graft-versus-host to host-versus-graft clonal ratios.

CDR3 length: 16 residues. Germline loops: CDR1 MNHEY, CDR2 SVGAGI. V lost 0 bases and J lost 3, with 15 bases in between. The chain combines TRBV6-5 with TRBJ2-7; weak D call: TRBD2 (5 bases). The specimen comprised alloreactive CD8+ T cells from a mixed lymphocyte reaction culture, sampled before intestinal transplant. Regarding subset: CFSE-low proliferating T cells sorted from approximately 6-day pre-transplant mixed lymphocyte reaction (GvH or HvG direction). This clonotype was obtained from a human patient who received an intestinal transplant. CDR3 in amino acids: CASSYSIREPLYEQYF. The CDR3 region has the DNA TGTGCCAGCAGTTACTCGATTAGGGAGCCCCTCTACGAGCAGTACTTC.